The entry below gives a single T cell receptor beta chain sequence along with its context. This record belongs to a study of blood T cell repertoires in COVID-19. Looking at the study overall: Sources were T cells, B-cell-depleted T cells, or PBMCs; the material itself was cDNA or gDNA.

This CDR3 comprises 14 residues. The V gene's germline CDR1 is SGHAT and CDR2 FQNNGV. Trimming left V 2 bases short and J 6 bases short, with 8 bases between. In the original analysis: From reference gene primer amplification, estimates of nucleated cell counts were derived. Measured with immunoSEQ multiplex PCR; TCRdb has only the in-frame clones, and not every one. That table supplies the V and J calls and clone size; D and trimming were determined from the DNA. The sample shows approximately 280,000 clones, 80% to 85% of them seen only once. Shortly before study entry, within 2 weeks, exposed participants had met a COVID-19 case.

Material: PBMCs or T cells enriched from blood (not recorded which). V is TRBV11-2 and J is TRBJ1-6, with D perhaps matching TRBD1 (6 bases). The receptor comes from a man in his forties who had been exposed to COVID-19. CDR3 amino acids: CASSLSRGNSPLHF. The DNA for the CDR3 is TGTGCCAGCAGCTTATCCAGGGGTAATTCACCCCTCCACTTT.